Listed below are T cell receptor beta chains from one sample, sequenced in a study of T-cell reconstitution after alpha-beta-depleted transplantation in children. Using its own MiXCR run on the PCR reads, TCRdb lists one record per CDR3 protein. The sample lists approximately 400,000 distinct CDR3 sequences, around 15% seen once, with approximately 29% in the top ten. The sequencing used PBMCs, mostly from graft donor cells, collected 360 days after TCRalphabeta/CD19-depleted stem cell transplant. The origin of the receptors is a boy in the first two years of life who had a stem cell transplant for Wiskott-Aldrich syndrome, so the T cells may come from the graft donor. Both conserved end residues are part of each CDR3. D genes are given only for firm matches. Part of the rows lack a size; the others show once, few, many or a class for expanded clones.

v_gene: TRBV24-1
j_gene: TRBJ2-1
d_gene: TRBD2
abundance: many
CDR3nt: TGTGCCACCAGTTTAGCGGGGGGAAGGGATGAGCAGTTCTTC
CDR3aa: CATSLAGGRDEQFF

v_gene: TRBV6-5
j_gene: TRBJ1-4
d_gene: NA
abundance: few
CDR3nt: TGTGCCAGCAGTTTTATACAGGGATCTGGAACTAATGAAAAACCGTTTTTT
CDR3aa: CASSFIQGSGTNEKPFF

v_gene: TRBV10-3
j_gene: TRBJ2-6
d_gene: TRBD2
abundance: few
CDR3nt: TGTGCCATCAGTGATAAGCGGGGGGAGTCTGGGGCCAACGTCCTGACTTTC
CDR3aa: CAISDKRGESGANVLTF

v_gene: TRBV11-3
j_gene: TRBJ2-1
d_gene: NA
abundance: few
CDR3nt: TGTGCCAGCACCATGCGGACGAATGAGCAGTTCTTC
CDR3aa: CASTMRTNEQFF

v_gene: TRBV29-1
j_gene: TRBJ2-3
d_gene: TRBD1
abundance: many
CDR3nt: TGCAGCGTTGAATCGGCAGGGGGCGGTGGAGATACGCAGTATTTT
CDR3aa: CSVESAGGGGDTQYF

v_gene: TRBV6-5
j_gene: TRBJ2-5
d_gene: NA
abundance: few
CDR3nt: TGTGCCAGCAGTTACCTCAGCGCAGGGAGGGAGACCCAGTACTTC
CDR3aa: CASSYLSAGRETQYF

v_gene: TRBV2
j_gene: TRBJ2-1
d_gene: TRBD2
abundance: NA
CDR3nt: TGTGCCAGCAGCTTCCTACTAGCGGGAGTGAGTGAGCAGTTCTTC
CDR3aa: CASSFLLAGVSEQFF

v_gene: TRBV12-5
j_gene: TRBJ2-2
d_gene: NA
abundance: few
CDR3nt: TGTGCTAGTGGTTTGATCCAGGGTTCGAACACCGGGGAGCTGTTTTTT
CDR3aa: CASGLIQGSNTGELFF

v_gene: TRBV20-1
j_gene: TRBJ2-5
d_gene: TRBD2
abundance: NA
CDR3nt: TGCAGTGCTAGAGCAGGGAGGGTTTGGCGAGAGACCCAGTACTTC
CDR3aa: CSARAGRVWRETQYF

v_gene: TRBV4-3
j_gene: TRBJ2-2
d_gene: TRBD2
abundance: NA
CDR3nt: TGCGCCAGCAGCCAAGTTGGGGGCGGGAGGGCCGCGAACACCGGGGAGCTGTTTTTT
CDR3aa: CASSQVGGGRAANTGELFF

v_gene: TRBV5-1
j_gene: TRBJ2-7
d_gene: NA
abundance: NA
CDR3nt: TGCGCCAGCAAATGGGATCACTCCTACGAGCAGTACTTC
CDR3aa: CASKWDHSYEQYF

v_gene: TRBV11-2
j_gene: TRBJ2-1
d_gene: TRBD2
abundance: NA
CDR3nt: TGTGCCAGCTCTTCCTGGACTAGCGGGGGGGCCCCAGGGAATGAGCAGTTCTTC
CDR3aa: CASSSWTSGGAPGNEQFF

v_gene: TRBV12-3/TRBV12-4
j_gene: TRBJ2-5
d_gene: TRBD2
abundance: few
CDR3nt: TGTGCCAGCAGCACCAGACTAGCGGCTAGAAGGGAGACCCAGTACTTC
CDR3aa: CASSTRLAARRETQYF

v_gene: TRBV24-1
j_gene: TRBJ2-1
d_gene: NA
abundance: NA
CDR3nt: TGTGCCACCAGTGAGCCTACAGGATCCTACAATGAGCAGTTCTTC
CDR3aa: CATSEPTGSYNEQFF

v_gene: TRBV2
j_gene: TRBJ2-7
d_gene: TRBD1
abundance: few
CDR3nt: TGTGCCAGCAGTAAAGAGACAGGGAGTACCTACGAGCAGTACTTC
CDR3aa: CASSKETGSTYEQYF

v_gene: TRBV7-2
j_gene: TRBJ2-3
d_gene: TRBD2
abundance: NA
CDR3nt: TGTGCCAGCAGCCCCATGACGGGAGGGGGTTATACGCAGTATTTT
CDR3aa: CASSPMTGGGYTQYF

v_gene: TRBV7-2
j_gene: TRBJ2-1
d_gene: NA
abundance: few
CDR3nt: TGTGCCAGCAGCTTAGTGTTAGGCCAGGGGCAGTTCTTC
CDR3aa: CASSLVLGQGQFF

v_gene: TRBV18
j_gene: TRBJ2-2
d_gene: TRBD1
abundance: NA
CDR3nt: TGTGCCAGCTCACCGGACAGGTACACCGGGGAGCTGTTTTTT
CDR3aa: CASSPDRYTGELFF

v_gene: TRBV28
j_gene: TRBJ2-1
d_gene: NA
abundance: NA
CDR3nt: TGTGCCAGCAGTTCCTCCGCGCTGGGGTCCACCAATGAGCAGTTCTTC
CDR3aa: CASSSSALGSTNEQFF

v_gene: TRBV5-1
j_gene: TRBJ2-2
d_gene: NA
abundance: NA
CDR3nt: TGCGCCAGCCGGGACCAGAACACCGGGGAGCTGTTTTTT
CDR3aa: CASRDQNTGELFF

v_gene: TRBV7-2
j_gene: TRBJ2-3
d_gene: TRBD2
abundance: NA
CDR3nt: TGTGCCAGCAGCTTAGCGGGACTAGCGGGTTTCACAGATACGCAGTATTTT
CDR3aa: CASSLAGLAGFTDTQYF

v_gene: TRBV5-1
j_gene: TRBJ2-1
d_gene: NA
abundance: many
CDR3nt: TGTGCCAGCAGTTTAACAGGGAGCTCCTACAATGAGCAGTTCTTC
CDR3aa: CASSLTGSSYNEQFF

v_gene: TRBV4-1
j_gene: TRBJ2-7
d_gene: NA
abundance: NA
CDR3nt: TGCGCCAGCAGCCAAGAACTTCGGGCGTACGAGCAGTACTTC
CDR3aa: CASSQELRAYEQYF

v_gene: TRBV6-6
j_gene: TRBJ2-7
d_gene: NA
abundance: NA
CDR3nt: TGTGCCAGCAGTTACTCGGGTGTGAGCGAGCAGTACTTC
CDR3aa: CASSYSGVSEQYF

v_gene: TRBV4-1
j_gene: TRBJ2-1
d_gene: NA
abundance: NA
CDR3nt: TGCGCCAGCAGCCAACCCACTGGCTTCAGGTACAATGAGCATTTCTTC
CDR3aa: CASSQPTGFRYNEHFF

v_gene: TRBV6-5
j_gene: TRBJ2-2
d_gene: TRBD2
abundance: NA
CDR3nt: TGTGCCAGCAGTTACTCTGCGGGAGTCCCCCCAGGGGAGCTGTTTTTT
CDR3aa: CASSYSAGVPPGELFF

v_gene: TRBV12-3/TRBV12-4
j_gene: TRBJ2-4
d_gene: TRBD1
abundance: many
CDR3nt: TGTGCCAGCAGTCCGGACAGGGGGAACATTCAGTACTTC
CDR3aa: CASSPDRGNIQYF

v_gene: TRBV10-3
j_gene: TRBJ2-6
d_gene: NA
abundance: NA
CDR3nt: TGTGCCATCAGTGAGTCGAGGGGCAGGGGTCCTTCGTTTGGGGCCAACGTCCTGACTTTC
CDR3aa: CAISESRGRGPSFGANVLTF

v_gene: TRBV5-1
j_gene: TRBJ2-1
d_gene: NA
abundance: NA
CDR3nt: TGCGCCAGCAGCTCCAGGGAGGTGCAATACGAGCAGTTCTTC
CDR3aa: CASSSREVQYEQFF

v_gene: TRBV11-3
j_gene: TRBJ2-3
d_gene: NA
abundance: NA
CDR3nt: TGTGCCAGCAGCTACGGGACGGCAAGCACAGATACGCAGTATTTT
CDR3aa: CASSYGTASTDTQYF

v_gene: TRBV20-1
j_gene: TRBJ2-7
d_gene: NA
abundance: NA
CDR3nt: TGCAGTGCTACTAAAATGAGCGACGAGCAGTACTTC
CDR3aa: CSATKMSDEQYF

v_gene: TRBV10-3
j_gene: TRBJ2-7
d_gene: TRBD1
abundance: NA
CDR3nt: TGTGCCACGACAAGGACAGGGGAGGCCTACGAGCAGTACTTC
CDR3aa: CATTRTGEAYEQYF

v_gene: TRBV25-1
j_gene: TRBJ2-2
d_gene: TRBD2
abundance: NA
CDR3nt: TGTGCCAGCAGTGAAGGGGTGACTAGCGGGGGGCCCAGCACCGGGGAGCTGTTTTTT
CDR3aa: CASSEGVTSGGPSTGELFF

v_gene: TRBV12-3/TRBV12-4
j_gene: TRBJ2-4
d_gene: NA
abundance: few
CDR3nt: TGTGCCAGCAGTTTGCGACAGGACACGGACATTCAGTACTTC
CDR3aa: CASSLRQDTDIQYF

v_gene: TRBV20-1
j_gene: TRBJ2-7
d_gene: NA
abundance: NA
CDR3nt: TGCAGTGCCACTCAGGGAAGGAACGAGCAGTACTTC
CDR3aa: CSATQGRNEQYF

v_gene: TRBV5-1
j_gene: TRBJ2-7
d_gene: TRBD2
abundance: few
CDR3nt: TGCGCCAGCAGCCCACGCGGGAGGGGCTTCTTCTACGAGCAGTACTTC
CDR3aa: CASSPRGRGFFYEQYF

v_gene: TRBV11-3
j_gene: TRBJ2-3
d_gene: TRBD2
abundance: NA
CDR3nt: TGTGCCAGCACCCTTAGCGGGGGGCGCACAGATACGCAGTATTTT
CDR3aa: CASTLSGGRTDTQYF

v_gene: TRBV24-1
j_gene: TRBJ2-1
d_gene: NA
abundance: few
CDR3nt: TGTGCCACCAGTAACACAGCTTACAATGAGCAGTTCTTC
CDR3aa: CATSNTAYNEQFF

v_gene: TRBV20-1
j_gene: TRBJ2-7
d_gene: NA
abundance: NA
CDR3nt: TGCAGTGCCCCACGAGGGGGGGGTTATAGCTACGAGCAGTACTTC
CDR3aa: CSAPRGGGYSYEQYF

v_gene: TRBV24-1
j_gene: TRBJ2-2
d_gene: NA
abundance: few
CDR3nt: TGTGCCACCAGTTACCCAGGAACCGGGGAGCTGTTTTTT
CDR3aa: CATSYPGTGELFF

v_gene: TRBV6-1
j_gene: TRBJ1-5
d_gene: NA
abundance: few
CDR3nt: TGTGCCAGCAGTGACCGCAGGGGAGGGAATCAGCCCCAGCATTTT
CDR3aa: CASSDRRGGNQPQHF

v_gene: TRBV6-1
j_gene: TRBJ2-7
d_gene: NA
abundance: few
CDR3nt: TGTGCCAGCAGACGCGGGACTCAGGGCTCCTACGAGCAGTACTTC
CDR3aa: CASRRGTQGSYEQYF

v_gene: TRBV4-1
j_gene: TRBJ2-7
d_gene: TRBD1
abundance: few
CDR3nt: TGCGCCAGCAGCCAAGATCCGGGACAGGGGTACGAGCAGTACTTC
CDR3aa: CASSQDPGQGYEQYF

v_gene: TRBV10-3
j_gene: TRBJ2-7
d_gene: TRBD2
abundance: NA
CDR3nt: TGTGCCATCAGCCCCAGCGGACTAGGTCGATCCTACGAGCAGTACTTC
CDR3aa: CAISPSGLGRSYEQYF

v_gene: TRBV7-9
j_gene: TRBJ2-1
d_gene: NA
abundance: few
CDR3nt: TGTGCCAGCAGCTTAGTCGGGAGAGGGTCCTACAATGAGCAGTTCTTC
CDR3aa: CASSLVGRGSYNEQFF

v_gene: TRBV12-3/TRBV12-4
j_gene: TRBJ2-5
d_gene: NA
abundance: NA
CDR3nt: TGTGCCAGCAGCCAATGGGCATCACAAGAGACCCAGTACTTC
CDR3aa: CASSQWASQETQYF